This T cell receptor beta chain was recorded in a study of blood T cell repertoires in COVID-19. Study details: Acute and convalescent COVID-19 samples came from the United States, Italy and Spain. Sources were T cells, B-cell-depleted T cells, or PBMCs; the material itself was cDNA or gDNA.

In the original workflow: From reference gene primer amplification, estimates of nucleated cell counts were derived. Libraries were prepared by immunoSEQ multiplex PCR; TCRdb keeps only in-frame clonotypes and omits some of them. D and trimming were read from the DNA, whereas the V and J calls and clone size are those reported in that table. The sample includes roughly 120,000 clones, 60% to 85% of them seen just once. This CDR3 has 14 residues. V was trimmed by 1 base and J by 7 bases, leaving 13 bases between them. The germline CDR1 and CDR2 sequences are WNHNN and SYGVQD (reference sequence). This clone appeared a single time.

The chain carries TRBV10-1 and TRBJ1-2; no definite D call. The sample taken for sequencing was peripheral blood. This receptor was obtained from a human donor with acute or convalescent COVID-19. The donor label of this sample is uncertain. The CDR3 DNA reads TGCGCCAGCAGTGAGTGTTTAGGCGGTTGTGGCTACACCTTC. It codes for CASSECLGGCGYTF.